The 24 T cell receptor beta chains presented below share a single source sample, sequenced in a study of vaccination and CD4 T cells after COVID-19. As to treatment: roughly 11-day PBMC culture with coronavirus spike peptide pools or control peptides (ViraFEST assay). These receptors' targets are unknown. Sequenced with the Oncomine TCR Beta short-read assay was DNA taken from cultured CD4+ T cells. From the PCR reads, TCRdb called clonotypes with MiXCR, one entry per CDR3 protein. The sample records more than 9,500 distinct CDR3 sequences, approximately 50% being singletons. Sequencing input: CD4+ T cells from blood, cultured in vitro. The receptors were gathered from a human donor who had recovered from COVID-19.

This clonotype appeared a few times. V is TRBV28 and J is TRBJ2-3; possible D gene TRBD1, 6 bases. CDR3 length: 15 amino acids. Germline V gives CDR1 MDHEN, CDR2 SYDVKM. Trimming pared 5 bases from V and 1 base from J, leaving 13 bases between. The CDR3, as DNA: TGTGCCAGCAGTAATAGGGGGTGGGGCACAGATACGCAGTATTTT. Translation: CASSNRGWGTDTQYF.

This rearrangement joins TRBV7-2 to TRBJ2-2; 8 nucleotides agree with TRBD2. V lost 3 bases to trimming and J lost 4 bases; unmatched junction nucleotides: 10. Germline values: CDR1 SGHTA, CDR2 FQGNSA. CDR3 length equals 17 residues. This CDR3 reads CASSLPSGRSGTGELFF. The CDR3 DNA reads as TGTGCCAGCAGCTTGCCCAGCGGGAGATCGGGCACCGGGGAGCTGTTTTTT.

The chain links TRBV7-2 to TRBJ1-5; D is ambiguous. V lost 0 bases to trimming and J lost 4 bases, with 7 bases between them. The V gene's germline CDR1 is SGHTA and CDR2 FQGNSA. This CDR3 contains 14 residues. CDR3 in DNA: TGTGCCAGCAGCTTAGCGCTCTGGAATCAGCCCCAGCATTTT. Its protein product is CASSLALWNQPQHF.

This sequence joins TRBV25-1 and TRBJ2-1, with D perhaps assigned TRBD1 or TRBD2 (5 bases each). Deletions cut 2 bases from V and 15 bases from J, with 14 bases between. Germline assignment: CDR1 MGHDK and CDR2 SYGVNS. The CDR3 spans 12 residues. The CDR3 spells CASSEQGRGPFF. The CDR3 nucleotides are TGTGCCAGCAGTGAACAGGGCCGGGGTCCGTTCTTC.

The CDR3 protein is CASSQDKTGGSYEQYF. The CDR3 DNA follows: TGCGCCAGCAGCCAAGATAAGACAGGGGGCTCCTACGAGCAGTACTTC. The chain employs TRBV4-3 and TRBJ2-7; 9 nucleotides match TRBD1. The germline V gene encodes CDR1 LGHNA and CDR2 YSLEER. This CDR3 is 16 amino acids long. V shed 0 bases, J shed 0 bases, and the junction held 3 bases outside the gene matches.

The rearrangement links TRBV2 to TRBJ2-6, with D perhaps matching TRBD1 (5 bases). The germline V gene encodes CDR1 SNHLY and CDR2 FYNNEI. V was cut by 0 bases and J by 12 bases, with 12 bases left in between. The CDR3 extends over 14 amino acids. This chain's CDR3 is CASSEASRVAVLTF. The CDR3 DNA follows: TGTGCCAGCAGTGAAGCGTCCAGGGTAGCCGTCCTGACTTTC. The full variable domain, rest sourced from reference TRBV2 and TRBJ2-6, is EPEVTQTPSHQVTQMGQEVILRCVPISNHLYFYWYRQILGQKVEFLVSFYNNEISEKSEIFDDQFSVERPDGSNFTLKIRSTKLEDSAMYFCASSEASRVAVLTFGAGSRLTVL.

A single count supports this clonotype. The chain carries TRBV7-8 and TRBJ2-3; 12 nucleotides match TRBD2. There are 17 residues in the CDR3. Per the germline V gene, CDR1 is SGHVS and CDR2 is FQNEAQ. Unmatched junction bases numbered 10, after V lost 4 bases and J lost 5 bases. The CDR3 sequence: CASSSSTSGRSRDTQYF. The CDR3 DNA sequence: TGTGCCAGCAGCTCCTCGACTAGCGGGAGATCGAGAGATACGCAGTATTTT.

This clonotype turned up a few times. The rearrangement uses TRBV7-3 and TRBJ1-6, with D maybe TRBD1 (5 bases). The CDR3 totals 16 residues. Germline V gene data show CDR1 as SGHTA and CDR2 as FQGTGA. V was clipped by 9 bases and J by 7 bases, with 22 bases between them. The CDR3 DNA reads TGTGCCAGACACATAGGGGTACGAAAGCAGAATTCACCCCTCCACTTT. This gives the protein CARHIGVRKQNSPLHF.

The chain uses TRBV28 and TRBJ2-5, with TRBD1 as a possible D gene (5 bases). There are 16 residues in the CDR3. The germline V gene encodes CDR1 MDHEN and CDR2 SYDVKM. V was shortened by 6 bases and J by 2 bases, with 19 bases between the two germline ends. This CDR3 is CASRGHSGLGQETQYF. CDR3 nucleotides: TGTGCCAGCAGAGGCCATTCAGGGCTCGGGCAAGAGACCCAGTACTTC.

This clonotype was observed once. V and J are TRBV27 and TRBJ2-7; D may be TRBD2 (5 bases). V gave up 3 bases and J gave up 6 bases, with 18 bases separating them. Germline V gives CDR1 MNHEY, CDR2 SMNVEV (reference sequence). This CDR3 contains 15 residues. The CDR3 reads CASSFLPRGAAEQYF. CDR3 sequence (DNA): TGTGCCAGCAGTTTCCTCCCCCGGGGAGCAGCCGAGCAGTACTTC.

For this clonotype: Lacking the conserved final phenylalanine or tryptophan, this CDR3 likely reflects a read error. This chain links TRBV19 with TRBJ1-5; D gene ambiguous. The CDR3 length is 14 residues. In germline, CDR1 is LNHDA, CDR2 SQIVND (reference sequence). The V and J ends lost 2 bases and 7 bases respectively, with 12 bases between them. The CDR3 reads CASSIRGGSQPQHS. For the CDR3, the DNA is TGTGCCAGTAGTATACGGGGAGGAAGCCAGCCCCAGCATTCT.

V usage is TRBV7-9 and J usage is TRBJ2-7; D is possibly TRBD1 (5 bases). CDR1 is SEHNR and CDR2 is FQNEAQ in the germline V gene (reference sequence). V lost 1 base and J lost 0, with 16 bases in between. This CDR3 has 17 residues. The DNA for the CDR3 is TGTGCCAGCAGCTTAGTTAGGCTTGGTCAGGGCTCCTACGAGCAGTACTTC. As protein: CASSLVRLGQGSYEQYF.

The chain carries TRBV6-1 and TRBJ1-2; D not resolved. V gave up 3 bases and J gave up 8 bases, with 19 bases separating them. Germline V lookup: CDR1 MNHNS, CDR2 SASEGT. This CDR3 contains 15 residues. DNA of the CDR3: TGTGCCAGCAGTGATGCGTATGGAAATCTTTTAGGCTACACCTTC. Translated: CASSDAYGNLLGYTF.

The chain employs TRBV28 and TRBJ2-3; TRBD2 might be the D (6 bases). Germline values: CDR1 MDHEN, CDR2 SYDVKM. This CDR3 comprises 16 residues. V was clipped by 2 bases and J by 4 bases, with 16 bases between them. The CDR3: CASSLRELAGPDTQYF. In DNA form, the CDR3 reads TGTGCCAGCAGTTTACGAGAACTAGCAGGGCCAGATACGCAGTATTTT.

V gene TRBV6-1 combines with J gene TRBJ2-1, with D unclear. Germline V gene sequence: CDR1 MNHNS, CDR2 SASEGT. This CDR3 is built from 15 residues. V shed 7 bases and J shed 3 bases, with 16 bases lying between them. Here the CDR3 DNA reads TGTGCCAGCAACAGAGACTCCTCAATCTACAATGAGCAGTTCTTC. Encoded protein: CASNRDSSIYNEQFF.

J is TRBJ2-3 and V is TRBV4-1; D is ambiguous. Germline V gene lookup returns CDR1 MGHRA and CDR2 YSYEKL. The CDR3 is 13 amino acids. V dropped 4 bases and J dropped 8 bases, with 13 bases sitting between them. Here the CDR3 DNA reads TGCGCCAGCAGCCGGGATCTGAGCTTTACGCAGTATTTT. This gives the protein CASSRDLSFTQYF.

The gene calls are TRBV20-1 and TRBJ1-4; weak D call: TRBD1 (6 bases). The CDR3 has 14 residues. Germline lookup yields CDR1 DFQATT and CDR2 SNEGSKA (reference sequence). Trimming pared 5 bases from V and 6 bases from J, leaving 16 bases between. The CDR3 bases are TGCAGTGCTCGAAGGGGGGCCCGGGATGAAAAACTGTTTTTT. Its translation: CSARRGARDEKLFF.

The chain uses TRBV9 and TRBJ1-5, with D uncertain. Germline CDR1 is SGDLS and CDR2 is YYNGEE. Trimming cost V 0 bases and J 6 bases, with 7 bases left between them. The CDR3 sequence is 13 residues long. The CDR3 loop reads CASSVAIGQPQHF. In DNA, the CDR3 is TGTGCCAGCAGCGTAGCTATAGGTCAGCCCCAGCATTTT.

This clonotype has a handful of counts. In DNA form, the CDR3 reads TGTGCCAGCAGCTTGCGGCGCGCGGGGGCGCTGGGCGAGCAGTACTTC. It translates to CASSLRRAGALGEQYF. V is TRBV5-8 and J is TRBJ2-7, with D perhaps TRBD2 (7 bases). This CDR3 comprises 16 residues. With 1 base removed from V and 6 bases from J, the gap between germline ends came to 20 bases. Germline CDR1 is SGHTS and CDR2 is YDEGEE.

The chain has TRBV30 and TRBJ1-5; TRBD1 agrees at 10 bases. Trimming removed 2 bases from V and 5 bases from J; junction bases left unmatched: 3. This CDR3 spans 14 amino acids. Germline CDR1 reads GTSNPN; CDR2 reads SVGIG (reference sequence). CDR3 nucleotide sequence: TGTGCCTGGAGTTTGACAGGGGGCGATCAGCCCCAGCATTTT. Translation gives CAWSLTGGDQPQHF.

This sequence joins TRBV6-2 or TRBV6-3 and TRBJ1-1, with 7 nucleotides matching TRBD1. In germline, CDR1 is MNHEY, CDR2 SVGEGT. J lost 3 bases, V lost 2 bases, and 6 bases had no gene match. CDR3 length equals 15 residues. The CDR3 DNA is TGTGCCAGCAGTTACCACAGGGGCCTCCACACTGAAGCTTTCTTT. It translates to CASSYHRGLHTEAFF.

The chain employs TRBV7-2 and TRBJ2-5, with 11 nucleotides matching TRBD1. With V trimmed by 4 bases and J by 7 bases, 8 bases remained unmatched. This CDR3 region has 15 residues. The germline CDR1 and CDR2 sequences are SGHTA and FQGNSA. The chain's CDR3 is CASSSGQGGYWTQYF. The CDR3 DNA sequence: TGTGCCAGCAGCTCGGGACAGGGGGGTTATTGGACCCAGTACTTC.

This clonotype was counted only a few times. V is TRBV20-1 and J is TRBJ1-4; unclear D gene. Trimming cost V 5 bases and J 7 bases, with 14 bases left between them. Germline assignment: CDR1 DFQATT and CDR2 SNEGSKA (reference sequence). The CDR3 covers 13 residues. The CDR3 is CSASEWPSEKLFF. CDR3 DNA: TGCAGTGCTTCTGAGTGGCCTAGTGAAAAACTGTTTTTT.

The CDR3 region has the DNA TGCGCCAGCAGCCAAGGGGCGGGGTTCGGCTCCTACGAGCAGTACTTC. Translating gives CASSQGAGFGSYEQYF. The chain uses TRBV4-3 and TRBJ2-7; maybe TRBD2 (6 bases). The CDR3 is made up of 16 amino acids. Trimming pared 1 base from V and 0 bases from J, leaving 13 bases between. Germline V gene sequence: CDR1 LGHNA, CDR2 YSLEER.